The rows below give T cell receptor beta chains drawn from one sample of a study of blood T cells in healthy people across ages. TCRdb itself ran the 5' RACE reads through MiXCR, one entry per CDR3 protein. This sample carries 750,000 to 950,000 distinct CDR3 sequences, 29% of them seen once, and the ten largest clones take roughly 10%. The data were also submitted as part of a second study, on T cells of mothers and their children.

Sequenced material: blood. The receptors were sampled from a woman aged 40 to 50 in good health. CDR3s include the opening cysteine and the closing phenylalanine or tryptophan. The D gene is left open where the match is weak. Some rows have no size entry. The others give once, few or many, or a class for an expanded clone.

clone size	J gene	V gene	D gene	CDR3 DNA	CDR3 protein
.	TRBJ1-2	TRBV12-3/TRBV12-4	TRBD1	TGTGCCAGCAGAACTGACAGGGTGTATGGCTACACCTTC	CASRTDRVYGYTF
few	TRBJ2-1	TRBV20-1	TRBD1	TGCAGTGCTAGCCATAAGATGACAGGGATCGGGTACAATGAGCAGTTCTTC	CSASHKMTGIGYNEQFF
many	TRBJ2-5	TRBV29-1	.	TGCAGCGTTGAGGATGAGACCCAGTACTTC	CSVEDETQYF
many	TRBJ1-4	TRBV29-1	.	TGCAGCGTTGAAGATCGGTCCCTTAGGAAACTGTTTTTT	CSVEDRSLRKLFF
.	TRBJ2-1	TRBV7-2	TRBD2	TGTGCCAGCAGCTTAAGTGGGGAGGGAGGGCAGTTCTTC	CASSLSGEGGQFF
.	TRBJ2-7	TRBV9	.	TGTGCCAGCGGCGTAGAAGGGCTCTCCTACGAGCAGTACTTC	CASGVEGLSYEQYF
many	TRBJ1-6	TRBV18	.	TGTGCCAGCTCACCAGGGACTAATTCACCCCTCCACTTT	CASSPGTNSPLHF
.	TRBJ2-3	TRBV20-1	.	TGCAGTGCTAGATGGCAGGCCACAGATACGCAGTATTTT	CSARWQATDTQYF
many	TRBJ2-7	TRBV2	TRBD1	TGTGCCAGCAGTGCGACAGGGGACGAGCAGTACTTC	CASSATGDEQYF
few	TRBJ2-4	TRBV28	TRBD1	TGTGCCAGCAGTTTATGGGGACAGGGAACCCTAGCCAAAAACATTCAGTACTTC	CASSLWGQGTLAKNIQYF
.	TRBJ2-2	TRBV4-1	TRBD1	TGCGCCAGCAGCCGCCTCGGACAGGGGAGCCCCGGGGAGCTGTTTTTT	CASSRLGQGSPGELFF
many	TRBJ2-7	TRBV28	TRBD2	TGTGCCAGCTCCAGGACTAGCTCCGAGCAGTACTTC	CASSRTSSEQYF
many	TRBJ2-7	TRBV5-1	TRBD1	TGCGCCAGCAGTTCACCGGGACAGGGAGACTACGAGCAGTACTTC	CASSSPGQGDYEQYF
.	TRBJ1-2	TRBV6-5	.	TGTGCCAGCAGTTACGGCGGGGGTGGCGGCTACACCTTC	CASSYGGGGGYTF
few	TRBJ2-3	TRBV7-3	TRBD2	TGTGCCAGCAGCCGCGGACTAGCGGGCCCCACAGATACGCAGTATTTT	CASSRGLAGPTDTQYF
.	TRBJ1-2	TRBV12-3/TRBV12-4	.	TGTGCCAGCAGTTTAGCGGCAGGGGCGTATGGCTGCACCTTC	CASSLAAGAYGCTF
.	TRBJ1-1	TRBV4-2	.	TGTGCCAGCAGCCCAATACCGGGGGGCGTCGCTGAAGCTTTCTTT	CASSPIPGGVAEAFF
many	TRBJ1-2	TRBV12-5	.	TGTGCTAGTGGTCCAGGGACACAGAATGGCTACACCTTC	CASGPGTQNGYTF
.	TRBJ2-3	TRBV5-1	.	TGCGCCAGCAGCCCATCACTAGTTACAGATACGCAGTATTTT	CASSPSLVTDTQYF
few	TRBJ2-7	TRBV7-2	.	TGTGCCAGCAGCTTAACGCAGTACGAGCAGTACTTC	CASSLTQYEQYF
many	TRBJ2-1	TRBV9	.	TGTGCCAGCAGCCCCGTGTTGAATGAGCAGTTCTTC	CASSPVLNEQFF
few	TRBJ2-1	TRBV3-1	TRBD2	TGTGCCAGCAGCCAAGTTCTAACTAGCGGGGCAATCTACAATGAGCAGTTCTTC	CASSQVLTSGAIYNEQFF
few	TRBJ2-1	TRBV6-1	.	TGTGCCAGCAGGGAACAGGGAGGGTACAATGAGCAGTTCTTC	CASREQGGYNEQFF
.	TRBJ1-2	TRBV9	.	TGTGCCAGCATAGAGCGTTCTGAGGGCTACACCTTC	CASIERSEGYTF
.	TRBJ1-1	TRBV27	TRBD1	TGTGCCAGCAGTCCGCTTACACCCCGGGACAGGTGTGTTTCAGCTTTCTTT	CASSPLTPRDRCVSAFF
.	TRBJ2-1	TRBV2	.	TGTGCCAGCCGCCCGACGGAGGCCGGGGCCGGAGAGCAGTTCTTC	CASRPTEAGAGEQFF
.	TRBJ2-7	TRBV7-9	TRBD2	TGTGCCAGCAGCACGACTAGCGGGACGGACAATGAGCAGTACTTC	CASSTTSGTDNEQYF
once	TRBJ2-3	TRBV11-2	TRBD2	TGTGCCAGCAGCTTATTCCTTCTAGCGGGAGATACGCAGTATTTT	CASSLFLLAGDTQYF
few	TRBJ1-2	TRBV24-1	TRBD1	TGTGCCACCAGTGAACCCAGGGGGCGACCGGTGTCATTACCGTCGGGCTACACCTTC	CATSEPRGRPVSLPSGYTF
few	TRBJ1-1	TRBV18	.	TGTGCCAGCTCACCACCGGGGGACGTTGGCACTGAAGCTTTCTTT	CASSPPGDVGTEAFF
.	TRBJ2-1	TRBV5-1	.	TGCGCCAGCAGCCAGGGGGGGTTGCGGGAGGACAATGAGCAGTTCTTC	CASSQGGLREDNEQFF
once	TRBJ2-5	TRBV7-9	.	TGTGCCAGCGGAACTAGCTGGGTCACCGTGGAGACCCAGTACTTC	CASGTSWVTVETQYF
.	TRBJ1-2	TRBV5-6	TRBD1	TGTGCCAGCAGCGCCCGGGGACAGGGGTATGGCTACACCTTC	CASSARGQGYGYTF
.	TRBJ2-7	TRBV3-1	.	TGTGCCAGCAGCCAAGTAAGGGGTTACTCCTACGAGCAGTACTTC	CASSQVRGYSYEQYF
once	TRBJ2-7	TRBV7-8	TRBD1	TGTGCCAGCAGCGTGGACAGGCGGGTATATGAGCAGTACTTC	CASSVDRRVYEQYF
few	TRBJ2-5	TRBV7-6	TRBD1	TGTGCCAGCAGCCACGGACAGGGTCGGGAGACCCAGTACTTC	CASSHGQGRETQYF
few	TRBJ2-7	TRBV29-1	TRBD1	TGCAGCGTTGTAGGCGGACAGGGATCCTACGAGCAGTACTTC	CSVVGGQGSYEQYF
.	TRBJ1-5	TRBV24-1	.	TGTGCCACCAGTGATTTGCTGCCTCGTAAAGGGGACAATCAGCCCCAGCATTTT	CATSDLLPRKGDNQPQHF
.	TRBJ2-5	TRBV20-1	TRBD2	TGCAGTGCTGAGGCCCCTAGCGGGGTTAAAGAGACCCAGCACTTC	CSAEAPSGVKETQHF
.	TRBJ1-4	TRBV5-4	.	TGTGCCAGCAGCTCGGCGGCCTCAACTAATGAAAAACTGTTTTTT	CASSSAASTNEKLFF